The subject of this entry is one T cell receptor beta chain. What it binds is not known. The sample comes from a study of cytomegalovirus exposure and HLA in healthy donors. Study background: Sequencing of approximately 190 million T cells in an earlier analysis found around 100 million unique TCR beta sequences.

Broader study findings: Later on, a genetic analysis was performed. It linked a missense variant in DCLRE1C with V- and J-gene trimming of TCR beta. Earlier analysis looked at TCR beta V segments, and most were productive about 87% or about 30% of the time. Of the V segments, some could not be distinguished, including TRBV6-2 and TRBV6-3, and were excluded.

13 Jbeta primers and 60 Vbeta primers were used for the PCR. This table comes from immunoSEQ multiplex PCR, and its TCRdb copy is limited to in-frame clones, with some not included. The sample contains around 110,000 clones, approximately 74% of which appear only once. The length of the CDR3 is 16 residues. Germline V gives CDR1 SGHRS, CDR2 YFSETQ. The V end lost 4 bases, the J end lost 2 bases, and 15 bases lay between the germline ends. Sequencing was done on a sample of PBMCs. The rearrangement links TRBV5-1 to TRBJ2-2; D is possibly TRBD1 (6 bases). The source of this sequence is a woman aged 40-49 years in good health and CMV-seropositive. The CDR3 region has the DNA TGCGCCAGCAGCCCACACAGGGTTATCAACACCGGGGAGCTGTTTTTT. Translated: CASSPHRVINTGELFF.